The 21 T cell receptor beta chains below were found in one sample sequenced in a study of PD-1 blockade in classical Hodgkin lymphoma. Assay used: immunoSEQ multiplex PCR; TCRdb lists only in-frame clones, some missing. Among 40,000 to 55,000 clones, 80% were seen once, and the ten largest hold over 15%. Time point specified: cycle 4 day 1 (C4D1), after five to seven weeks of nivolumab. Every patient was affected by relapse after autologous stem cell transplantation, while exposure to brentuximab vedotin was not uniform. The sequencing here drew on peripheral blood mononuclear cells (PBMCs), taken before the fourth cycle of nivolumab. These receptors originate from a human donor with classical Hodgkin lymphoma.

Only a few counts were recorded for this clone. This rearrangement joins TRBV5-1 to TRBJ2-5; no clear D gene. From germline, CDR1 is SGHRS and CDR2 YFSETQ. The CDR3 is made up of 15 amino acids. Trimming stripped 0 bases from V and 5 bases from J, with 14 bases between. CDR3 coding DNA: TGCGCCAGCAGCTTGGAAAGCAACATCGGGGAGACCCAGTACTTC. This sequence encodes CASSLESNIGETQYF.

The rearrangement joins TRBV28 to TRBJ1-2; D is uncertain. Per germline, CDR1 MDHEN and CDR2 SYDVKM. This CDR3 has 13 amino acids. Trimming took 6 bases from V and 0 from J, leaving 8 bases between them. The CDR3 DNA is TGTGCCAGCAGATCCGGGACTAACTATGGCTACACCTTC. Translated, it gives CASRSGTNYGYTF.

J is TRBJ2-1 and V is TRBV27, with a weak D call TRBD1 (5 bases). CDR3 length: 12 amino acids. Trimming cost V 6 bases and J 8 bases, with 11 bases left between them. Germline CDR1 MNHEY, CDR2 SMNVEV (reference sequence). The CDR3 region is CASSPPGHEQFF. The CDR3 region has the DNA TGTGCCAGCAGCCCCCCAGGGCATGAGCAGTTCTTC.

The rearrangement uses TRBV28 and TRBJ1-5; no clear D gene. The CDR3 covers 13 residues. Trimming stripped 3 bases from V and 7 bases from J, with 10 bases between. Germline CDR1 and CDR2: MDHEN and SYDVKM. Here the CDR3 reads CASSLVSEQPQHF. Written as DNA, the CDR3 is TGTGCCAGCAGTTTGGTGAGCGAACAGCCCCAGCATTTT.

This chain joins TRBV6-6 and TRBJ1-1; TRBD1 matches at 9 bases. Germline V gene sequence: CDR1 MNHNY, CDR2 SVGAGI (reference sequence). V was clipped by 0 bases and J by 5 bases; unmatched bases: 4. CDR3 length: 15 amino acids. DNA of the CDR3: TGTGCCAGCAGTTACTCCCAGACAGGGGGAACTGAAGCTTTCTTT. Residues: CASSYSQTGGTEAFF.

The V and J genes are TRBV2 and TRBJ1-4; D may be TRBD1 (6 bases). The V gene's germline CDR1 is SNHLY and CDR2 FYNNEI. V shed 3 bases and J shed 8 bases, with 13 bases lying between them. The CDR3 is made up of 14 amino acids. CDR3 loop: CASSEEGGGEKLFF. In DNA, the CDR3 is TGTGCCAGCAGTGAGGAAGGGGGTGGCGAAAAACTGTTTTTT.

Concerning this clone itself: A read error may produce the germline difference seen at one junction end. This chain links TRBV18 with TRBJ2-5; 9 bases fit TRBD2. Germline lookup yields CDR1 KGHSH and CDR2 LQKENI. The CDR3 length is 15 residues. CDR3 protein: CASSPIAGAQGTQYF. The CDR3 bases are TGTGCCAGCTCGCCAATAGCGGGGGCGCAAGGGACCCAGTACTTC.

The gene calls are TRBV5-1 and TRBJ2-1, with D perhaps matching TRBD1 (5 bases). The V gene's germline CDR1 is SGHRS and CDR2 YFSETQ. CDR3 size: 13 residues. The ends were cut back, 1 base at V and 6 bases at J, with 8 bases in the middle. The CDR3 nucleotides are TGCGCCAGCAGCTTGCCAGGGCGCAATGAGCAGTTCTTC. This translates into CASSLPGRNEQFF.

The chain is built from TRBV7-9 and TRBJ2-7; TRBD1 agrees at 7 bases. The CDR3 runs 16 residues. Germline lookup yields CDR1 SEHNR and CDR2 FQNEAQ (reference sequence). After removal of 2 bases from V and 3 bases from J, the junction contained 10 bases not matched to a gene. DNA of the CDR3: TGTGCCAGCAGCTTATTCGGTACAGGGGAGCGCTACGAGCAGTACTTC. This encodes CASSLFGTGERYEQYF.

The rearrangement links TRBV30 to TRBJ2-7, with 10 bases matching TRBD2. The CDR3 sequence is 14 residues long. The germline CDR1 and CDR2 sequences are GTSNPN and SVGIG (reference sequence). Trimming cost V 3 bases and J 0 bases; bases outside gene matches: 2. DNA of the CDR3: TGTGCCTGGAGGGGACTAGCGCCCTCCTACGAGCAGTACTTC. Amino acids: CAWRGLAPSYEQYF.

J is TRBJ1-6 and V is TRBV23-1; maybe TRBD1 (5 bases). TRBV23-1 is an open reading frame, and its role is uncertain. The V gene lost 0 bases and the J gene lost 14 bases, with 11 bases spanning the gap. The CDR3 length is 13 residues. The CDR3 sequence is CASSQSNWGTLHF. DNA for the CDR3: TGCGCCAGCAGTCAATCAAATTGGGGGACCCTCCACTTT.

This chain connects TRBV4-2 to TRBJ2-2; D may correspond to TRBD1 or TRBD2 (6 bases each). The CDR3 is made up of 16 amino acids. The V end was cut by 4 bases, the J end by 6 bases, with 18 bases between. Per the germline V gene, CDR1 is LGHNA and CDR2 is YNFKEQ. CDR3 loop: CASSLSLPRGAGELFF. The CDR3 coding sequence is TGTGCCAGCAGCCTAAGCTTACCGAGGGGGGCCGGGGAGCTGTTTTTT.

The chain employs TRBV28 and TRBJ1-1, with 8 positions matching TRBD1. The germline gives CDR1 MDHEN, CDR2 SYDVKM. J gave up 0 bases and V 2 bases, and 17 bases lay outside the gene matches. The CDR3 is made up of 20 amino acids. The CDR3 protein is CASSLSRWWGTGQMNTEAFF. CDR3 sequence (DNA): TGTGCCAGCAGTTTAAGTCGCTGGTGGGGGACAGGACAGATGAACACTGAAGCTTTCTTT.

The chain carries TRBV20-1 and TRBJ1-2, with D unclear. Germline CDR1 DFQATT, CDR2 SNEGSKA (reference sequence). V gave up 5 bases and J gave up 4 bases, with 8 bases separating them. This CDR3 comprises 11 residues. The CDR3: CSAPRGYGYTF. DNA of the CDR3: TGCAGTGCTCCCCGGGGCTATGGCTACACCTTC.

V and J are TRBV5-4 and TRBJ2-1; D is unresolved. The CDR3 consists of 13 residues. V shed 0 bases and J shed 7 bases, with 8 bases lying between them. CDR1 and CDR2 from the germline V gene are SGHNT and YYREEE (reference sequence). CDR3 loop: CASSLGDRNEQFF. For the CDR3, the DNA is TGTGCCAGCAGCTTGGGGGATCGGAATGAGCAGTTCTTC.

Regarding this clone: Different DNA sequences within this sample yield the same CDR3. The chain has TRBV7-3 and TRBJ1-2, with D possibly TRBD1 on 6 matching bases. Deletions cut 4 bases from V and 3 bases from J, with 9 bases between. The CDR3 spans 13 residues. The germline CDR1 and CDR2 sequences are SGHTA and FQGTGA. CDR3 coding DNA: TGTGCCAGCAGCTCGACAGGCGACTATGGCTACACCTTC. It translates to CASSSTGDYGYTF. The full variable domain, completed using reference TRBV7-3 and TRBJ1-2, is GAGVSQTPSNKVTEKGKYVELRCDPISGHTALYWYRQSLGQGPEFLIYFQGTGAADDSGLPNDRFFAVRPEGSVSTLKIQRTERGDSAVYLCASSSTGDYGYTFGSGTRLTVV.

The count of this clone is one. The rearrangement links TRBV21-1 to TRBJ1-1. TRBV21-1 is a listed pseudogene. The CDR3 has 13 amino acids. CDR3 nucleotides: TGTGCCAGCCCTGAGGTGGGGAACACTGAAGCTTTCTTT. Its translation is CASPEVGNTEAFF.

V is TRBV28 and J is TRBJ1-5; D perhaps matches TRBD1 (5 bases). The germline V gene has CDR1 MDHEN and CDR2 SYDVKM. Trimming shortened V by 6 bases and J by 0 bases, and 12 bases separated the two germline ends. The CDR3 sequence is 15 residues long. CDR3 bases: TGTGCCAGCAGACCCACAGGTTCTAGCAATCAGCCCCAGCATTTT. Protein sequence: CASRPTGSSNQPQHF.

This sequence joins TRBV9 and TRBJ2-1; D may correspond to TRBD1 or TRBD2 (5 bases each). CDR1 and CDR2 from the germline V gene are SGDLS and YYNGEE. Trimming removed 0 bases at V and 6 bases at J, with 13 bases between. CDR3 length equals 15 residues. The CDR3 spells CASSVDVGVGNEQFF. CDR3 sequence (DNA): TGTGCCAGCAGCGTAGATGTGGGGGTTGGCAATGAGCAGTTCTTC.

The rearrangement joins TRBV7-3 to TRBJ2-1, with D uncertain. Germline V gene data show CDR1 as SGHTA and CDR2 as FQGTGA. V was pared by 4 bases and J by 10 bases, with 11 bases between. This CDR3 has 12 amino acids. The CDR3 sequence is CASSSQLGEQFF. DNA for the CDR3: TGTGCCAGCAGCTCTCAGTTGGGCGAGCAGTTCTTC.

The rearrangement joins TRBV27 to TRBJ2-1, with D unresolved. V lost 2 bases and J lost 0, with 8 bases in between. The CDR3 sequence is 15 residues long. Germline-derived CDR1 and CDR2 are MNHEY and SMNVEV (reference sequence). The CDR3 sequence is CASSLLAFSYNEQFF. The CDR3 region has the DNA TGTGCCAGCAGTTTACTGGCGTTCTCCTACAATGAGCAGTTCTTC.